This record concerns one TCR beta chain sequence. The V gene's germline CDR1 is KGHSH and CDR2 LQKENI. V lost 3 bases, J lost 1 base, and 9 bases stayed unmatched. This CDR3 comprises 16 residues. Profiling relied on immunoSEQ multiplex PCR, and the TCRdb table lists in-frame clones only, not all of them. The sample holds fewer than 120,000 clones, 70% to 90% seen once. This sample was included in a study of T cell responses to AZD1222 COVID-19 vaccine. V and J are TRBV18 and TRBJ2-7, with 7 bases fitting TRBD1. This sample comprised peripheral blood, obtained on day 0 of AZD1222 vaccination. This receptor was identified in an adult in good health. CDR3 coding DNA: TGTGCCAGCTCACCTCCCGGGACAGCCTTTTCCTACGAGCAGTACTTC. Its protein product is CASSPPGTAFSYEQYF.